These T cell receptor beta chains were read from a single sample in a study of cytomegalovirus exposure and HLA in healthy donors. Data came from immunoSEQ multiplex PCR; TCRdb stores just in-frame clones and leaves some out. Among 150,000 to 200,000 clones, 75% to 90% were seen once, and the ten largest hold about 2.2%. Sequenced input: PBMCs. The receptors here all came from a woman under 30 in good health and CMV-seronegative. The CDR3 runs from the conserved cysteine through the conserved F or W. The D gene is left open where the match is weak. Clone size, where shown, is once, few, many, or a class for clones that have expanded.

. TRBJ1-2 TRBV7-3 . TGTGCCAGCAGCCTCGGTCCTAACTATGGCTACACCTTC CASSLGPNYGYTF
. TRBJ1-4 TRBV18 many TGTGCCAGCTCACGTGGACAGTCTGCAACTAATGAAAAACTGTTTTTT CASSRGQSATNEKLFF
. TRBJ1-5 TRBV12-5 . TGTGCTAGTGGTTATGCCGGGGGAGGTCAGCCCCAGCATTTT CASGYAGGGQPQHF
TRBD1 TRBJ1-1 TRBV6-6 . TGTGCCAGCAGTTGGGGACAGGGGGATCAAGCTTTCTTT CASSWGQGDQAFF
. TRBJ2-1 TRBV9 . TGTGCCAGCAGCGCTTACCCCAAGGGGGTTTCCTCCTACAATGAGCAGTTCTTC CASSAYPKGVSSYNEQFF
TRBD2 TRBJ2-1 TRBV2 . TGTGCCAGCAGCGTTAGCGGGAGGGCTGAAAATGAGCAGTTCTTC CASSVSGRAENEQFF
. TRBJ2-7 TRBV19 . TGTGCCAGTAGTATTGAAGACAGCTCCTACGAGCAGTACTTC CASSIEDSSYEQYF
. TRBJ2-3 TRBV5-6 . TGTGCCAGCAGCTTGGGAGGCCCGACAGATACGCAGTATTTT CASSLGGPTDTQYF
. TRBJ1-2 TRBV27 . TGTGCCAGCAGTTTACAGGCTAACTATGGCTACACCTTC CASSLQANYGYTF
. TRBJ2-1 TRBV5-1 . TGCGCCAGCAGCTTGCCGACAGAGCTATACAATGAGCAGTTCTTC CASSLPTELYNEQFF
. TRBJ2-7 TRBV27 once TGTGCCAGCAGTTTATCTGGCTCTTACGAGCAGTACTTC CASSLSGSYEQYF